This T cell receptor (beta chain) derives from a study of T cell repertoires in cytomegalovirus infection (dated by TCRdb to between 2018 and 2021). Concerning the study at large: Alongside well-studied HLA-B-restricted epitopes, the peptide stimulations were aimed at recently identified HLA-C-restricted CMV epitopes, whose presentation resists viral immunomodulation. Because public TCR beta signatures pointed to carriage of CMV infection together with the matching HLA type, the HLA type of each donor mattered for the analysis. The investigation overall reported the following: The ex vivo response was dominated by HLA-C-restricted CMV-specific TCR beta clonotypes, which also provided the single most frequent clonotype in two of eight donors. In both this cohort and an independent cohort of some 350 donors, the cumulative frequency of public TCR beta family members distinguished carriers of CMV infection plus the relevant HLA type.

The table lists this clonotype with a few counts. Its antigen remains undetermined. No much larger clone exists at a distance of one base, and base qualities are not known. The germline V gene encodes CDR1 LNHDA and CDR2 SQIVND (reference sequence). From its cysteine to its phenylalanine, the CDR3 spans 14 amino acids. CDR3 DNA is the only sequence kept; it has 42 bases, read in frame from the first base. V and J are trimmed by 5 bases and 1 base, and the gene matches miss 5 bases of the junction. The run used an Illumina HiSeq 1500. The public reads were quality trimmed at Q25 with fastp and then assembled into clones with MiXCR by TCRdb, keeping productive beta chains. Each entry is one CDR3 protein sequence, shown with its most common DNA and genes. The sample includes around 710,000 distinct CDR3 sequences, with roughly 29% observed a single time. The ten largest clones add up to around 12% of the sample.

Interpreted using the paper, the treatment or condition label stands for: in vitro stimulation with specific CMV peptide epitopes to enrich CMV-specific T cells. The chain couples TRBV19 to TRBJ2-7; a stretch of 7 junction bases matches TRBD1. The TCR was taken from a human donor in good health (CMV status not recorded). Some clones in this sample may be carry-over from other donors' samples. The material was cultured CD8+ T cells from PBMCs, obtained from culture after CMV antigen stimulation. The DNA reads as follows: TGTGCCAGTAGTTCTACAGGGGCGTCCTACGAGCAGTACTTC. Its protein product is CASSSTGASYEQYF.